A selection of T cell receptor beta chains follows, all from one sample in a study of identical twins. TCRdb independently ran MiXCR on the 5' RACE reads; one entry per CDR3 protein. This table holds over 600,000 distinct CDR3 sequences, roughly 20% found once. These records were also assigned to another study, of T cells expressing NK-cell markers.

Sequencing was performed on PBMCs. The receptors were gathered from a woman aged 18-29 years in good health. Both conserved end residues are part of each CDR3. Part of the rows lack a size; the others show once, few, many or a class for expanded clones.

. | TRBV9 | CASSLTPSGGYEQYF
few | TRBV4-3 | CASSRERRSNQPQHF
. | TRBV7-9 | CASSLGQGSSGANVLTF
. | TRBV20-1 | CSASRPGGYTF
. | TRBV7-2 | CASSLAAGGGYTDTQYF
few | TRBV10-3 | CATLGIYEQYF
. | TRBV12-3/TRBV12-4 | CASSSQLAGDTDTQYF
. | TRBV5-6 | CASSFGRPSPLHF
. | TRBV7-9 | CASSHDRWNGELFF
. | TRBV12-5 | CASGLNQRVYNEQFF
many | TRBV2 | CASSEAGSNSPLHF
. | TRBV7-2 | CASSLWGQNYEQYF
many | TRBV6-5 | CASSYSHGGGYGYTF
. | TRBV20-1 | CSARVVSGGPYEQYF
few | TRBV6-1 | CASSEASGGANIQYF
few | TRBV10-3 | CAIRRTGIFNEQFF
many | TRBV6-4 | CATGTHITDTQYF
. | TRBV27 | CASSNWDRDAGELFF
few | TRBV12-3/TRBV12-4 | CASSLGPQVGEQYF
few | TRBV5-1 | CASSLAISSGELFF
. | TRBV20-1 | CSAREGDSKQYF
. | TRBV14 | CASSQGGWQRNTGELFF
. | TRBV21-1 | CASSSLAAGNTGELFF
. | TRBV5-8 | CASTRTSGLGEQFF
. | TRBV20-1 | CSAIPGTNGETQYF
few | TRBV5-1 | CASSPSSGGTDTQYF
. | TRBV5-6 | CASSLEVGVASAYEQYF
many | TRBV6-1 | CASSEGQNFSYEQYF
. | TRBV25-1 | CASSGGTGAGEQYF
. | TRBV6-5 | CASSYSSGASTDTQYF
few | TRBV12-3/TRBV12-4 | CASSRGEAGANVLTF
. | TRBV20-1 | CSARGGTATGELFF